These T cell receptor beta chains were read from a single sample in a study of blood T cell repertoires in COVID-19. TCRdb's copy holds only in-frame clones and misses some; the assay was immunoSEQ multiplex PCR. The table has around 260,000 clones, 87% seen once. Material: peripheral blood. These receptors all stem from a woman between 40 and 50 years old who had recovered from COVID-19. The CDR3 runs from the conserved cysteine through the conserved F or W. The order of the fields is clone size, J gene, V gene, D gene, CDR3 DNA, CDR3 protein. A D gene is named only where the DNA matches it firmly. Clone size is shown for a subset of rows, as once, few, many or a class of expanded clone.

NA	TRBJ2-7	TRBV25-1	NA	TGTGCCAGCAGTGGGCGGCGGGCGCACGAGCAGTACTTC	CASSGRRAHEQYF
NA	TRBJ1-1	TRBV7-2	NA	TGTGCCAGCAGCTTAGTCCTCTCCAGGGAGAACACTGAAGCTTTCTTT	CASSLVLSRENTEAFF
NA	TRBJ1-5	TRBV27	NA	TGTGCCAGCAGTCCTCAGGGGAGCAATCAGCCCCAGCATTTT	CASSPQGSNQPQHF
NA	TRBJ1-1	TRBV7-9	NA	TGTGCCAGCAGCTTCCTAGGTCGAGCGCCTGAAGCTTTCTTT	CASSFLGRAPEAFF
NA	TRBJ2-1	TRBV29-1	NA	TGCAGTGCTGGGGGGTGGGATGAGCAGTTCTTC	CSAGGWDEQFF
NA	TRBJ1-1	TRBV6-5	NA	TGTGCCAGCAGTTCAACAGAGAACACTGAAGCTTTCTTT	CASSSTENTEAFF
NA	TRBJ1-6	TRBV6-5	TRBD1	TGTGCCAGCAGTCAACAGGGGCCTGATTCACCCCTCCACTTT	CASSQQGPDSPLHF
NA	TRBJ1-2	TRBV11-2	TRBD1	TGTGCCACTCGAACCCAGGGGGCAAGCTATGGCTACACCTTC	CATRTQGASYGYTF
NA	TRBJ2-2	TRBV28	TRBD1	TGTGCCAGCAGTACCCATCCCGGGACAGACACCGGGGAGCTGTTTTTT	CASSTHPGTDTGELFF
NA	TRBJ2-5	TRBV21-1	NA	TGTGCCAGCAGCATCGGTAGGAGGCAAGAGACCCAGTACTTC	CASSIGRRQETQYF
NA	TRBJ1-3	TRBV27	TRBD1	TGTGCCAGCAGCTTAGGACAGGGTGGAAACACCATATATTTT	CASSLGQGGNTIYF
NA	TRBJ2-1	TRBV9	TRBD2	TGTGCCAGCAGCGTAGGCGGGGGGGCTAGCTACAATGAGCAGTTCTTC	CASSVGGGASYNEQFF
NA	TRBJ1-1	TRBV19	NA	TGTGCCAGTAGTAGAAACAGGGTTACTGAAGCTTTCTTT	CASSRNRVTEAFF
NA	TRBJ2-1	TRBV18	NA	TGTGCCAGCTCACCAAAGGGCCGGGGCAATGAGCAGTTCTTC	CASSPKGRGNEQFF
NA	TRBJ2-7	TRBV12-5	TRBD1	TGTGCTAGTGGCCCTGACAGGGGGCGCTACGAGCAGTACTTC	CASGPDRGRYEQYF
NA	TRBJ2-7	TRBV6-1	TRBD2	TGTGCCAGCAGTGAAAGAGCGGGGGCCCCCTACGAGCAGTACTTC	CASSERAGAPYEQYF
once	TRBJ1-2	TRBV7-8	NA	TGTGCCAGCAGCTTAGCCGGACAGCCCTATGGCTACACCTTC	CASSLAGQPYGYTF